Sequencing of this TCR beta chain was carried out in a study of T-cell reconstitution after alpha-beta-depleted transplantation in children. Preparation of the TCRbeta library was carried out with unique molecular identifiers. TCRdb re-called the PCR reads through MiXCR, storing one row per CDR3 protein. This table holds 150,000 to 200,000 distinct CDR3 sequences, approximately 6.8% found once. The germline V gene has CDR1 MNHNS and CDR2 SASEGT. The CDR3 has 15 amino acids. V trimming: 3 bases; J trimming: 3 bases; junction bases outside the gene matches: 6. The rearrangement uses TRBV6-1 and TRBJ2-7; TRBD2 aligns across 9 bases. The receptor was derived from a human donor who donated a stem cell graft to a child with Wiskott-Aldrich syndrome. The sequenced sample was PBMCs from the stem cell graft donor, obtained from the stem cell graft. CDR3 DNA sequence: TGTGCCAGCAGTGACAGTAGCGGGAGAAACTACGAGCAGTACTTC. It is translated as CASSDSSGRNYEQYF.